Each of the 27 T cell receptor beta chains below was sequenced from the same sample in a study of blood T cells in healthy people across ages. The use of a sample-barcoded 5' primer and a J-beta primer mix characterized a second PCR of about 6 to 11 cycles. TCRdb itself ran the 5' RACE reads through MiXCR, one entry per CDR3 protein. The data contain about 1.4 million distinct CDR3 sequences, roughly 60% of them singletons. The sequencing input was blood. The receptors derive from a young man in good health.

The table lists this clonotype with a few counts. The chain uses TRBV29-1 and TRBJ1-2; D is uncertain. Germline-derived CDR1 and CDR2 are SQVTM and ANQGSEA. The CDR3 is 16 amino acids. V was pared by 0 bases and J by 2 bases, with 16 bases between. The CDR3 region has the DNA TGCAGCGTTGAAGAGACTTACAGTTCCCCAAACTATGGCTACACCTTC. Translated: CSVEETYSSPNYGYTF.

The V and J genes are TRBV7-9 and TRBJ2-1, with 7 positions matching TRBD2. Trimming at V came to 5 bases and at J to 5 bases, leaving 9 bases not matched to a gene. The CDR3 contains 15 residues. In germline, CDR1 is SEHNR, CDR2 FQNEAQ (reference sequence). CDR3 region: CASSLFGGGHNEQFF. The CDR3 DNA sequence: TGTGCCAGCAGCCTATTCGGCGGGGGACACAATGAGCAGTTCTTC.

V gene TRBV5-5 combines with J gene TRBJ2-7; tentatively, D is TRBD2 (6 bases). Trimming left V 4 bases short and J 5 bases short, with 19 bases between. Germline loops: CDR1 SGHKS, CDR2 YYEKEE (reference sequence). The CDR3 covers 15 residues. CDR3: CASSDSARGFDEQYF. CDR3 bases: TGTGCCAGCAGCGACTCAGCGCGGGGCTTCGACGAGCAGTACTTC. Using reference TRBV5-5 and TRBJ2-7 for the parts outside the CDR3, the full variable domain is DAGVTQSPTHLIKTRGQQVTLRCSPISGHKSVSWYQQVLGQGPQFIFQYYEKEERGRGNFPDRFSARQFPNYSSELNVNALLLGDSALYLCASSDSARGFDEQYFGPGTRLTVT.

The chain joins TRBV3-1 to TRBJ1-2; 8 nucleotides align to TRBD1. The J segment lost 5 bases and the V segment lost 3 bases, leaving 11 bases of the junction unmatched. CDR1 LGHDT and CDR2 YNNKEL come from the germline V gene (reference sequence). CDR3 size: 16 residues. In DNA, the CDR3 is TGTGCCAGCAGCCAGGAACTGGACAGGGCCCTATATGGCTACACCTTC. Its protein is CASSQELDRALYGYTF.

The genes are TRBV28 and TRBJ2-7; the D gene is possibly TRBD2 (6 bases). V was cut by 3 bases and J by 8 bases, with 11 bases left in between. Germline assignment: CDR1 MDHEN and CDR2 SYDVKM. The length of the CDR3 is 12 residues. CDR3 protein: CASSLAGTKQYF. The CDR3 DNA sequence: TGTGCCAGCAGTTTGGCGGGGACCAAGCAGTACTTC.

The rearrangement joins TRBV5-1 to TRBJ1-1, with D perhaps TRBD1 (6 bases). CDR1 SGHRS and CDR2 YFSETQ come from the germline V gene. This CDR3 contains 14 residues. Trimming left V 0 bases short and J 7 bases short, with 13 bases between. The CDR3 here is CASSLVPGAGEAFF. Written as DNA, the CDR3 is TGCGCCAGCAGCTTGGTTCCGGGGGCGGGTGAAGCTTTCTTT.

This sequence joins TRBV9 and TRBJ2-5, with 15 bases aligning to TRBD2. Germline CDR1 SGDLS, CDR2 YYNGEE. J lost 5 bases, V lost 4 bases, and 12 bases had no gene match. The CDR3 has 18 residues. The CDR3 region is CASSLRTSGRDRGETQYF. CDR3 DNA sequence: TGTGCCAGCAGCCTCAGGACTAGCGGGAGGGATCGGGGCGAGACCCAGTACTTC.

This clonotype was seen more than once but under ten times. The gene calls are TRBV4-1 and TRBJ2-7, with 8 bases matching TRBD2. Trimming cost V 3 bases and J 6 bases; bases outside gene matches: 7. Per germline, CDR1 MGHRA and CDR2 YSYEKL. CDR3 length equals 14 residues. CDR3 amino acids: CASSHETSDSEQYF. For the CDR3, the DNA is TGCGCCAGCAGCCATGAGACTAGCGATTCCGAGCAGTACTTC.

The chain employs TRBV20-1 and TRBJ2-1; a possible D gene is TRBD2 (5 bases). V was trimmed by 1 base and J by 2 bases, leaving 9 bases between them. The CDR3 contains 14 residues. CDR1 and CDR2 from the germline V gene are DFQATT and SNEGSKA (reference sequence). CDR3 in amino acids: CSARAGVTYNEQFF. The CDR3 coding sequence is TGCAGTGCTAGAGCCGGGGTGACCTACAATGAGCAGTTCTTC.

CDR3 in DNA: TGTGCCAGCAGTCCCGCGCTAGGGACTGAAGCTTTCTTT. Its protein is CASSPALGTEAFF. The chain couples TRBV27 to TRBJ1-1, with D unresolved. Trimming stripped 5 bases from V and 5 bases from J, with 12 bases between. The CDR3 contains 13 residues. The V gene's germline CDR1 is MNHEY and CDR2 SMNVEV (reference sequence).

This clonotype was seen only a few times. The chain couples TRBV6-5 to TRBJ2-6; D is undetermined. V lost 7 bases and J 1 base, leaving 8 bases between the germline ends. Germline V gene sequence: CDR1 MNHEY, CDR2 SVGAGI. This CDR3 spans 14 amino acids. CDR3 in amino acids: CASTRESGANVLTF. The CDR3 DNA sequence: TGTGCCAGCACTCGCGAGTCTGGGGCCAACGTCCTGACTTTC.

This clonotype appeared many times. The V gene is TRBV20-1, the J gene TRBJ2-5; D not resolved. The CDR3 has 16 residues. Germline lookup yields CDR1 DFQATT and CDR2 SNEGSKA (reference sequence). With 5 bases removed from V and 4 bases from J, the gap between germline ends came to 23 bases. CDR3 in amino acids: CSASYNMGLFGETQYF. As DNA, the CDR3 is TGCAGTGCTTCCTATAACATGGGGTTGTTCGGAGAGACCCAGTACTTC.

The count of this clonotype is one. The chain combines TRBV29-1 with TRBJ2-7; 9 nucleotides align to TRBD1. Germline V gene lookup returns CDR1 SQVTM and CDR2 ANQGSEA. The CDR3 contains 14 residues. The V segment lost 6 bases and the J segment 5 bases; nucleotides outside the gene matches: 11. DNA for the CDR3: TGCAGCGTCGAGGGGACAGGGAACCCCCACGAGCAGTACTTC. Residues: CSVEGTGNPHEQYF.

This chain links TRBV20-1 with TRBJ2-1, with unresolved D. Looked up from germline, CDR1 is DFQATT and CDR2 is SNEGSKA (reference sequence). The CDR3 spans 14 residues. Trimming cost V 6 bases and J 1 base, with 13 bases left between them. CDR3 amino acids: CSAHVRRSYNEQFF. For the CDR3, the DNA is TGCAGTGCACATGTCCGAAGGTCCTACAATGAGCAGTTCTTC.

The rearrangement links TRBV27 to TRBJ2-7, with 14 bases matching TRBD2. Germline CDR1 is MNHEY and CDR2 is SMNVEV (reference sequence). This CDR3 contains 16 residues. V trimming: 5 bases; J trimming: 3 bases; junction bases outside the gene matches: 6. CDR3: CASSPWTSGGFYEQYF. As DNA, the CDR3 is TGTGCCAGCAGTCCCTGGACTAGCGGGGGGTTCTACGAGCAGTACTTC.

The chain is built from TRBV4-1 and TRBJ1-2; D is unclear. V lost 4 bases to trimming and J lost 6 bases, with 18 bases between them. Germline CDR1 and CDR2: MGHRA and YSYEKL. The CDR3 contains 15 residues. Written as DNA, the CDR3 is TGCGCCAGCAGCCCGGGATTATTGCAGCGACATGGCTACACCTTC. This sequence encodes CASSPGLLQRHGYTF.

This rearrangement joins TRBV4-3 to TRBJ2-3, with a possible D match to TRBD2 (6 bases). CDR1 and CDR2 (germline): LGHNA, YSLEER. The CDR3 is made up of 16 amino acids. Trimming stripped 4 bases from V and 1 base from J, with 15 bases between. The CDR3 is CASSPGGGVGTDTQYF. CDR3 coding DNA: TGCGCCAGCAGCCCTGGGGGAGGTGTGGGCACAGATACGCAGTATTTT.

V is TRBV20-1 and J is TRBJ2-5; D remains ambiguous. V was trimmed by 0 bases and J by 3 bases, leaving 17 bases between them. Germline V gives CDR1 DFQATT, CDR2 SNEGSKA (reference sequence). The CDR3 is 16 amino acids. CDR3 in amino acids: CSARDFRKNIKETQYF. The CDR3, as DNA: TGCAGTGCTAGAGATTTCCGGAAGAATATAAAAGAGACCCAGTACTTC.

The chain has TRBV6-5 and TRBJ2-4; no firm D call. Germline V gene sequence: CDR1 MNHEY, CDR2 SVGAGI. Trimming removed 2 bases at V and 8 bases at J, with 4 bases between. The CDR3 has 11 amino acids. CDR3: CASSYGDIQYF. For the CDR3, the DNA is TGTGCCAGCAGTTACGGAGACATTCAGTACTTC.

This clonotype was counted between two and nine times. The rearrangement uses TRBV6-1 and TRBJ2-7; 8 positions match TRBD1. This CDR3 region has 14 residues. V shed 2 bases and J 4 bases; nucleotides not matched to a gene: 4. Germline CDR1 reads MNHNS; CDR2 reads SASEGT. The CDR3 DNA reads TGTGCCAGCAGTGAACAGGGGGCAGCGTACGAGCAGTACTTC. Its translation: CASSEQGAAYEQYF.

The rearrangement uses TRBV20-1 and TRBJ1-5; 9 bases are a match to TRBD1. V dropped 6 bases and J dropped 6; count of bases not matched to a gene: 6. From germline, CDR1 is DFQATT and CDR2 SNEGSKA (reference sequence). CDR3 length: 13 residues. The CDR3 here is CSARQGGSQPQHF. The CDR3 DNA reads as TGCAGTGCCCGACAGGGGGGGAGTCAGCCCCAGCATTTT.

CDR3 sequence: CASSHNFYGYTF. The CDR3, as DNA: TGTGCCAGCAGCCATAATTTCTATGGCTACACCTTC. The chain has TRBV3-1 and TRBJ1-2; D remains unclear. V lost 3 bases and J 4 bases, leaving 6 bases between the germline ends. CDR3 size: 12 residues. Germline V lookup: CDR1 LGHDT, CDR2 YNNKEL (reference sequence).

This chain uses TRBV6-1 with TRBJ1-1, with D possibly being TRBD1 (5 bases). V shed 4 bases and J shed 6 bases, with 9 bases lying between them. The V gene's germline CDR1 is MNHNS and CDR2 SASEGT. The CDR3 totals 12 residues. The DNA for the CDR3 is TGTGCCAGCAGTGCGGAGGGGCCTGAAGCTTTCTTT. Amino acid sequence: CASSAEGPEAFF.

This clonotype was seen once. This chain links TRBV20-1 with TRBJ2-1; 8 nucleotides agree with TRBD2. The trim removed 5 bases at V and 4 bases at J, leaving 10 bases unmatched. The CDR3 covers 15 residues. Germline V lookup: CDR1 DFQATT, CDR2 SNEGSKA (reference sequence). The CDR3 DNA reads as TGCAGTGCTTCTCCTGTAGAGCGGGAGTACAATGAGCAGTTCTTC. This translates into CSASPVEREYNEQFF.

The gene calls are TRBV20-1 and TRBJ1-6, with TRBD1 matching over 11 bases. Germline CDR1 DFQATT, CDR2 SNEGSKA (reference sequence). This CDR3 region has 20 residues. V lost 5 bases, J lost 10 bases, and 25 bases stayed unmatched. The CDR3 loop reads CSAHDRDRGRPSLSESPLHF. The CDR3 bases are TGCAGTGCTCACGACCGGGACAGGGGGAGGCCCTCCCTTTCGGAATCACCCCTCCACTTT.

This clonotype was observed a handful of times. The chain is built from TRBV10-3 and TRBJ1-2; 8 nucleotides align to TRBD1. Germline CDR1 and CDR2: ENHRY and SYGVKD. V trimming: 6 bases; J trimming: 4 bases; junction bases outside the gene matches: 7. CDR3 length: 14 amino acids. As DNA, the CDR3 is TGTGCCATCAGCAGGGGGCGTTTCTTCTATGGCTACACCTTC. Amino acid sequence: CAISRGRFFYGYTF.

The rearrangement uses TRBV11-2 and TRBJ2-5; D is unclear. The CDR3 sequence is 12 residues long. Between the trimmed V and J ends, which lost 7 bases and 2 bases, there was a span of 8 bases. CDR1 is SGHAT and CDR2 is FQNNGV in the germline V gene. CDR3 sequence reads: CASTHAQETQYF. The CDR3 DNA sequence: TGTGCCAGCACCCACGCTCAAGAGACCCAGTACTTC. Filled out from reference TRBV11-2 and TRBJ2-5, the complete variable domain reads EAGVAQSPRYKIIEKRQSVAFWCNPISGHATLYWYQQILGQGPKLLIQFQNNGVVDDSQLPKDRFSAERLKGVDSTLKIQPAKLEDSAVYLCASTHAQETQYFGPGTRLLVL.